One and the same sample provided the 22 T cell receptor beta chains below, sequenced in a study of cytomegalovirus exposure and HLA in healthy donors. It was with 60 Vbeta and 13 Jbeta primers that the PCR ran. Produced via immunoSEQ multiplex PCR; TCRdb's table is partial and in-frame only. The data show roughly 120,000 clones, roughly 72% seen once. Material: PBMCs. The receptors here all came from a middle-aged woman in good health and CMV-seropositive.

This rearrangement joins TRBV5-6 to TRBJ1-2, with D maybe TRBD1 (6 bases). The V and J ends lost 7 bases and 4 bases respectively, with 20 bases between them. The germline V gene has CDR1 SGHDT and CDR2 YYEEEE. This CDR3 is 15 amino acids long. The CDR3 DNA is TGTGCCAGCGGGGGACAAGGGCTGGGTCCCTATGGCTACACCTTC. This translates into CASGGQGLGPYGYTF.

The chain links TRBV7-8 to TRBJ2-1; no clear D gene. CDR3 size: 14 residues. Looked up from germline, CDR1 is SGHVS and CDR2 is FQNEAQ. The ends were cut back, 1 base at V and 0 bases at J, with 4 bases in the middle. CDR3: CASSLGGSYNEQFF. The CDR3 coding sequence is TGTGCCAGCAGCTTAGGCGGCTCCTACAATGAGCAGTTCTTC.

This clone has more than one count but fewer than ten. The chain uses TRBV11-2 and TRBJ2-1; 10 bases are a match to TRBD2. The J segment lost 6 bases and the V segment lost 1 base, leaving 3 bases of the junction unmatched. Germline CDR1 reads SGHAT; CDR2 reads FQNNGV. The CDR3 consists of 15 residues. CDR3 region: CASSLGLAGGNEQFF. DNA for the CDR3: TGTGCCAGCAGCTTAGGATTAGCGGGGGGCAATGAGCAGTTCTTC.

The CDR3 spells CASKHGTGDNEQFF. In DNA form, the CDR3 reads TGTGCCAGCAAACACGGGACAGGGGACAATGAGCAGTTCTTC. J is TRBJ2-1 and V is TRBV7-9; 10 positions agree with TRBD1. Germline CDR1 is SEHNR and CDR2 is FQNEAQ (reference sequence). This CDR3 has 14 residues. J was trimmed by 5 bases and V by 7 bases; bases with no gene match: 5. Full variable domain (missing parts from reference TRBV7-9 and TRBJ2-1): DTGVSQNPRHKITKRGQNVTFRCDPISEHNRLYWYRQTLGQGPEFLTYFQNEAQLEKSRLLSDRFSAERPKGSFSTLEIQRTEQGDSAMYLCASKHGTGDNEQFFGPGTRLTVL.

This clone was found a few times. The CDR3 sequence is CASSYATGTISSYTF. The DNA for the CDR3 is TGTGCCAGCAGTTACGCAACCGGGACTATTTCTTCCTACACCTTC. This sequence joins TRBV6-6 and TRBJ1-2; D perhaps matches TRBD1 (5 bases). Trimming shortened V by 2 bases and J by 10 bases, and 20 bases separated the two germline ends. The CDR3 is 15 amino acids. The V gene's germline CDR1 is MNHNY and CDR2 SVGAGI (reference sequence).

The chain has TRBV5-1 and TRBJ2-7, with D perhaps matching TRBD1 (6 bases). This CDR3 has 14 amino acids. CDR1 is SGHRS, CDR2 YFSETQ, per germline. V was pared by 3 bases and J by 3 bases, with 13 bases between. The CDR3 here is CASSSRGSNYEQYF. DNA for the CDR3: TGCGCCAGCAGCTCAAGGGGGTCAAACTACGAGCAGTACTTC.

This clone was seen a few times. CDR3 protein: CASSIVQGYGANVLTF. The CDR3 DNA follows: TGCGCCAGCAGTATCGTACAGGGGTACGGGGCCAACGTCCTGACTTTC. This rearrangement joins TRBV5-1 to TRBJ2-6, with 7 bases fitting TRBD1. Germline loops: CDR1 SGHRS, CDR2 YFSETQ. There are 16 residues in the CDR3. J lost 4 bases, V lost 5 bases, and 9 bases had no gene match.

The V and J genes are TRBV4-3 and TRBJ2-1; TRBD2 matches at 9 bases. This CDR3 is 18 amino acids long. The germline CDR1 and CDR2 sequences are LGHNA and YSLEER. After removal of 0 bases from V and 3 bases from J, the junction contained 9 bases not matched to a gene. The DNA for the CDR3 is TGCGCCAGCAGCCAAGAAATAGGAGCGGGGGGCATCTACAATGAGCAGTTCTTC. Amino acid sequence: CASSQEIGAGGIYNEQFF.

This clone has a handful of counts. The V call is TRBV14, the J call TRBJ2-2; D is perhaps TRBD2 (6 bases). This CDR3 comprises 16 residues. Germline V gene sequence: CDR1 SGHDN, CDR2 FVKESK. V lost 0 bases and J lost 6, with 14 bases in between. This chain's CDR3 is CASSQDIAGGAGELFF. The CDR3 DNA follows: TGTGCCAGCAGCCAAGATATAGCAGGCGGGGCCGGGGAGCTGTTTTTT.

CDR3 sequence (DNA): TGCAGCGCCCGGGAGGGGGCCCTCACTGAAGCTTTCTTT. It encodes CSAREGALTEAFF. The chain is built from TRBV29-1 and TRBJ1-1, with 7 bases that match TRBD1. Germline V gene data show CDR1 as SQVTM and CDR2 as ANQGSEA. The V segment lost 7 bases and the J segment 4 bases; nucleotides outside the gene matches: 9. CDR3 length equals 13 residues.

The V call is TRBV7-9, the J call TRBJ1-4; TRBD1 aligns across 8 bases. CDR3 length: 15 residues. The V gene's germline CDR1 is SEHNR and CDR2 FQNEAQ (reference sequence). With V trimmed by 1 base and J by 7 bases, 5 bases remained unmatched. The DNA of the CDR3 is TGTGCCAGCAGCTTAGGCGGGACAGGAGGTGAAAAACTGTTTTTT. As protein: CASSLGGTGGEKLFF.

This clone turned up a few times. V is TRBV4-1 and J is TRBJ1-5; TRBD1 aligns across 7 bases. Germline CDR1 is MGHRA and CDR2 is YSYEKL. The CDR3 has 15 amino acids. Losses at the gene ends were 4 bases for V and 9 bases for J; bases not matched to a gene: 12. CDR3 sequence: CASSRIQGVGRPQHF. The DNA of the CDR3 is TGCGCCAGCAGCCGGATCCAGGGGGTTGGGAGGCCCCAGCATTTT.

This clone was seen a handful of times. The J gene is TRBJ1-1, the V gene TRBV5-1; D is possibly TRBD1 (6 bases). Trimming cost V 4 bases and J 0 bases, with 19 bases left between them. Germline V CDR1 and CDR2: SGHRS, YFSETQ. CDR3 length equals 17 residues. CDR3 protein: CASSTGQWGYLNTEAFF. The CDR3, as DNA: TGCGCCAGCAGCACGGGACAATGGGGGTATTTGAACACTGAAGCTTTCTTT.

The V call is TRBV19, the J call TRBJ1-2; 7 bases fit TRBD1. This CDR3 contains 14 residues. The germline V gene has CDR1 LNHDA and CDR2 SQIVND (reference sequence). The V segment lost 7 bases and the J segment 3 bases; nucleotides outside the gene matches: 8. Written as DNA, the CDR3 is TGTGCCAGTAAGGATACAGGGGCGTACTATGGCTACACCTTC. Translation: CASKDTGAYYGYTF.

J is TRBJ2-4 and V is TRBV7-2; TRBD1 aligns across 10 bases. V was pared by 2 bases and J by 7 bases, with 2 bases of the junction left unmatched. The CDR3 runs to 14 residues. Germline V gene sequence: CDR1 SGHTA, CDR2 FQGNSA. CDR3 protein: CASSLSGQGNIQYF. The CDR3 DNA sequence: TGTGCCAGCAGCTTATCGGGACAGGGGAACATTCAGTACTTC.

The rearrangement joins TRBV19 to TRBJ2-2; the D is unclear. Germline V gives CDR1 LNHDA, CDR2 SQIVND (reference sequence). V lost 1 base and J lost 2, with 8 bases in between. The CDR3 is made up of 15 amino acids. In nucleotides, the CDR3 is TGTGCCAGTAGTATAGGGCAGACAAACACCGGGGAGCTGTTTTTT. Its translation is CASSIGQTNTGELFF.

V gene TRBV14 combines with J gene TRBJ2-1; maybe TRBD2 (5 bases). The CDR3 loop spans 13 amino acids. Germline V gene data show CDR1 as SGHDN and CDR2 as FVKESK. V gave up 2 bases and J gave up 13 bases, with 15 bases separating them. The CDR3 here is CASSQTPGYVQFF. CDR3 nucleotide sequence: TGTGCCAGCAGCCAAACCCCGGGATACGTACAGTTCTTC.

V and J are TRBV19 and TRBJ2-3, with D possibly being TRBD2 (6 bases). V lost 3 bases and J lost 1, with 8 bases in between. The V gene's germline CDR1 is LNHDA and CDR2 SQIVND (reference sequence). The CDR3 covers 14 residues. The CDR3 DNA reads as TGTGCCAGTAGTATCCAGCGGGGCACAGATACGCAGTATTTT. Translation gives CASSIQRGTDTQYF.

This clone is a singleton in its sample. V gene TRBV6-6 combines with J gene TRBJ1-3, with D unclear. V was clipped by 6 bases and J by 4 bases, with 7 bases between them. The CDR3 totals 12 residues. Germline V CDR1 and CDR2: MNHNY, SVGAGI (reference sequence). The CDR3 DNA reads TGTGCCAGCAGAGAGGTGGGAAACACCATATATTTT. Amino acids: CASREVGNTIYF.

The chain carries TRBV27 and TRBJ2-2; D not certain. CDR3 length equals 15 residues. Trimming took 3 bases from V and 6 from J, leaving 14 bases between them. The germline V gene has CDR1 MNHEY and CDR2 SMNVEV (reference sequence). CDR3 protein: CASSLVLGLSGELFF. The CDR3 coding sequence is TGTGCCAGCAGTTTGGTGCTGGGCCTTTCCGGGGAGCTGTTTTTT.

The rearrangement joins TRBV5-6 to TRBJ2-1; maybe TRBD2 (6 bases). Trimming shortened V by 4 bases and J by 0 bases, and 14 bases separated the two germline ends. Germline assignment: CDR1 SGHDT and CDR2 YYEEEE. The CDR3 length is 16 residues. The CDR3 DNA sequence: TGTGCCAGCAGCCTAGCCCTAGCGCACTCCTACAATGAGCAGTTCTTC. Protein sequence: CASSLALAHSYNEQFF.

V gene TRBV11-2 combines with J gene TRBJ2-5; a weak D match, TRBD1 (6 bases). CDR1 SGHAT and CDR2 FQNNGV come from the germline V gene. The length of the CDR3 is 15 residues. The ends were cut back, 3 bases at V and 0 bases at J, with 11 bases in the middle. CDR3 protein: CASSLKGVYQETQYF. In DNA, the CDR3 is TGTGCCAGCAGCTTGAAGGGGGTGTACCAAGAGACCCAGTACTTC.